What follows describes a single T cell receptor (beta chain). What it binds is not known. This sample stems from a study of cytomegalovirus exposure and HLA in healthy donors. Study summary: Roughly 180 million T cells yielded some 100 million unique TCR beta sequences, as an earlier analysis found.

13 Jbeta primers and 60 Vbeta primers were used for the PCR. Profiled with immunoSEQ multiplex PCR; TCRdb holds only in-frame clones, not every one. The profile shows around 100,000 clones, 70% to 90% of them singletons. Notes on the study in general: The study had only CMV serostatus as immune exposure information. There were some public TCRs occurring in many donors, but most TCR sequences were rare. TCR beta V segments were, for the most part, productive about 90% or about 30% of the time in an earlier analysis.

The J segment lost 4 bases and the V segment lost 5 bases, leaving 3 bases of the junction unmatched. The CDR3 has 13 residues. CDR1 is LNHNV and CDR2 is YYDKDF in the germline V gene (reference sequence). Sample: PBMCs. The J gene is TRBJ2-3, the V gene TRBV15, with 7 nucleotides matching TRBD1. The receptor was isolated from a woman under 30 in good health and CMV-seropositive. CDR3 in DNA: TGTGCCACCAGCGCTGGACAGGCAGATACGCAGTATTTT. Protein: CATSAGQADTQYF.